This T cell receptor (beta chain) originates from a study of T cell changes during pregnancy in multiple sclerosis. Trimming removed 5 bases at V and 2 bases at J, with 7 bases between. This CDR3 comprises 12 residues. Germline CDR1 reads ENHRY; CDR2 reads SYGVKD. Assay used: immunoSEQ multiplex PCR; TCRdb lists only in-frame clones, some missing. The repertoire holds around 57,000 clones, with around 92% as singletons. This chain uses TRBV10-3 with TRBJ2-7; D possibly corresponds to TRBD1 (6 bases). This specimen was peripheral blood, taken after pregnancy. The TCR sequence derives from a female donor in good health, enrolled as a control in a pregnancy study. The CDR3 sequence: CAISSGAYEQYF. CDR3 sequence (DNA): TGTGCCATCAGTTCAGGGGCCTACGAGCAGTACTTC.